The 27 T cell receptor beta chains below all came from one sample that was sequenced in a study of T cells in Graves' hyperthyroidism and ophthalmopathy. Amplification of TCR beta CDR3 regions was performed using RNA transcripts as template. TCR CDR3 regions were first amplified by RT-PCR with HTBI primers. MiXCR, applied by TCRdb to the multiplex PCR reads, yields one record per CDR3 protein. The sample records around 440,000 distinct CDR3 sequences, about a sixth being singletons. Specimen: blood. The receptor source for this set is a woman in her late teens or twenties with Graves' hyperthyroidism.

Notes on this clonotype: The germline gene is not matched at one end of the junction; a read error may be the cause. The chain combines TRBV20-1 with TRBJ1-6; 7 bases map to TRBD1. CDR3 size: 16 residues. The germline V gene has CDR1 DFQATT and CDR2 SNEGSKA (reference sequence). The CDR3 DNA reads TGCAGTGCTAGAGAGGGGTGGCCACAGGGGAATTCACCCCTCTACTTT. It encodes CSAREGWPQGNSPLYF.

This clonotype was observed many times. This rearrangement joins TRBV28 to TRBJ1-2; no firm D call. Trimming left V 2 bases short and J 4 bases short, with 11 bases between. The CDR3 runs 14 residues. Looked up from germline, CDR1 is MDHEN and CDR2 is SYDVKM. The chain's CDR3 is CASSLQVGSYGYTF. The DNA of the CDR3 is TGTGCCAGCAGTTTACAGGTCGGCTCCTATGGCTACACCTTC.

The sample holds many counts of this clonotype. This rearrangement joins TRBV2 to TRBJ1-4; D remains unclear. The ends were cut back, 6 bases at V and 5 bases at J, with 7 bases in the middle. The CDR3 covers 12 residues. From germline, CDR1 is SNHLY and CDR2 FYNNEI. This CDR3 reads CASREANEKLFF. CDR3 nucleotide sequence: TGTGCCAGCAGGGAGGCAAATGAAAAACTGTTTTTT.

In its sample, this clonotype was seen a few times. The genes are TRBV6-1 and TRBJ2-1; D call uncertain. The CDR3 has 11 amino acids. In germline, CDR1 is MNHNS, CDR2 SASEGT. Trimming left V 7 bases short and J 6 bases short, with 7 bases between. This CDR3 reads CASKGGNEQFF. In nucleotides, the CDR3 is TGTGCCAGCAAGGGCGGCAATGAGCAGTTCTTC.

This clonotype was seen ten or more times. J is TRBJ1-2 and V is TRBV12-3 or TRBV12-4, with TRBD1 matching over 7 bases. Trimming removed 2 bases from V and 3 bases from J; junction bases left unmatched: 9. The CDR3 runs 16 residues. CDR3 residues: CASSLSEGARHYGYTF. The CDR3 DNA is TGTGCCAGCAGTTTATCGGAGGGGGCGCGGCACTATGGCTACACCTTC.

This clonotype was detected only a few times. A read error is possible here, since a much larger clone lies one base away. This CDR3 fails to terminate in the conserved phenylalanine or tryptophan, so it likely reflects a read error. The chain has TRBV12-3 or TRBV12-4 and TRBJ1-2, with TRBD1 matching 7 bases. V was pared by 7 bases and J by 4 bases, with 6 bases of the junction left unmatched. This CDR3 comprises 13 residues. The CDR3 here is CASTGQTSYGYTS. The CDR3 nucleotides are TGTGCCAGCACGGGACAGACGAGCTATGGCTACACCTCC.

V and J are TRBV7-9 and TRBJ1-4; D remains unclear. The CDR3 loop spans 15 amino acids. CDR1 and CDR2 (germline): SEHNR, FQNEAQ (reference sequence). V lost 5 bases to trimming and J lost 8 bases, with 18 bases between them. The CDR3 reads CASSPQTRRREKLFF. The CDR3 region has the DNA TGTGCCAGCAGCCCCCAGACACGGCGGAGGGAAAAACTGTTTTTT.

The J gene is TRBJ2-2, the V gene TRBV28; 10 bases are shared with TRBD1. The CDR3 has 16 amino acids. V lost 2 bases and J lost 7; bases outside the gene matches: 7. From germline, CDR1 is MDHEN and CDR2 SYDVKM. CDR3 sequence reads: CASSLRGQGKSGELFF. DNA for the CDR3: TGTGCCAGCAGTTTAAGGGGACAGGGGAAAAGCGGGGAGCTGTTTTTT. The complete variable domain, with remaining parts taken from reference TRBV28 and TRBJ2-2, reads DVKVTQSSRYLVKRTGEKVFLECVQDMDHENMFWYRQDPGLGLRLIYFSYDVKMKEKGDIPEGYSVSREKKERFSLILESASTNQTSMYLCASSLRGQGKSGELFFGEGSRLTVL.

This clonotype was counted at least ten times. The rearrangement links TRBV5-5 to TRBJ2-2, with TRBD1 matching 8 bases. Germline V CDR1 and CDR2: SGHKS, YYEKEE (reference sequence). There are 16 residues in the CDR3. The ends lost 4 bases at V and 6 bases at J; junction bases unmatched: 11. The CDR3 here is CASSTTGTGSAGELFF. CDR3 coding DNA: TGTGCCAGCAGCACTACCGGGACAGGAAGCGCCGGGGAGCTGTTTTTT.

The chain employs TRBV30 and TRBJ1-5, with D uncertain. CDR3 size: 13 residues. The germline CDR1 and CDR2 sequences are GTSNPN and SVGIG (reference sequence). With 1 base removed from V and 6 bases from J, the gap between germline ends came to 10 bases. The CDR3 DNA reads TGTGCCTGGAGTGGTAAAGGGAGTCAGCCCCAGCATTTT. It yields the protein CAWSGKGSQPQHF.

This clonotype has only a few counts. The chain is built from TRBV14 and TRBJ2-4; D not certain. The ends were cut back, 3 bases at V and 0 bases at J, with 3 bases in the middle. The CDR3 extends over 13 amino acids. The germline V gene encodes CDR1 SGHDN and CDR2 FVKESK. DNA of the CDR3: TGTGCCAGCAGCCAGATAGCCAAAAACATTCAGTACTTC. This translates into CASSQIAKNIQYF.

Comments on this clonotype: At one of its ends the junction is not consistent with the germline gene, which may arise from a read error. The chain couples TRBV6-1 to TRBJ1-3, with D hard to call. Germline loops: CDR1 MNHNS, CDR2 SASEGT. The CDR3 loop spans 13 amino acids. CDR3 nucleotides: TGTGCCAGCACCTGGACCGCTGGGAACACCATATATTTT. It yields the protein CASTWTAGNTIYF.

This clonotype was seen only a few times. The gene calls are TRBV5-4 and TRBJ1-4; 10 bases match TRBD1. This CDR3 contains 16 residues. CDR1 and CDR2 (germline): SGHNT, YYREEE (reference sequence). The trim removed 3 bases at V and 6 bases at J, leaving 8 bases unmatched. The CDR3 bases are TGTGCCAGCAGCTCGCGACAGGGGGCGAGGGATGAAAAACTGTTTTTT. Protein product: CASSSRQGARDEKLFF. The variable domain in full, completed from reference TRBV5-4 and TRBJ1-4, reads ETGVTQSPTHLIKTRGQQVTLRCSSQSGHNTVSWYQQALGQGPQFIFQYYREEENGRGNFPPRFSGLQFPNYSSELNVNALELDDSALYLCASSSRQGARDEKLFFGSGTQLSVL.

The table lists this clonotype with many counts. The chain has TRBV2 and TRBJ1-2, with a possible D match to TRBD1 (6 bases). The germline V gene encodes CDR1 SNHLY and CDR2 FYNNEI. V was pared by 8 bases and J by 4 bases, with 23 bases between. This CDR3 has 16 residues. The CDR3: CASLWSGEGRGYGYTF. The CDR3 DNA follows: TGTGCCAGCCTTTGGTCAGGGGAGGGAAGGGGCTATGGCTACACCTTC.

This clonotype was seen ten or more times. This sequence joins TRBV7-9 and TRBJ2-2; 7 bases map to TRBD1. CDR3 length: 16 residues. Unmatched junction bases numbered 13, after V lost 5 bases and J lost 7 bases. Per germline, CDR1 SEHNR and CDR2 FQNEAQ (reference sequence). The chain's CDR3 is CASSGTGTASYGELFF. Here the CDR3 DNA reads TGTGCCAGCAGCGGAACCGGGACAGCGAGTTACGGGGAGCTGTTTTTT.

This clonotype was recorded many times. The chain couples TRBV5-1 to TRBJ2-3, with a possible D match to TRBD1 (5 bases). CDR1 SGHRS and CDR2 YFSETQ come from the germline V gene. This CDR3 region has 14 residues. The germline V and J ends were trimmed by 0 bases and 1 base, with 6 bases remaining between them. CDR3 nucleotides: TGCGCCAGCAGCTTGGCCAGGGGCACAGATACGCAGTATTTT. This codes for CASSLARGTDTQYF.

This clonotype was counted ten times or more. The chain couples TRBV20-1 to TRBJ2-3, with 8 nucleotides matching TRBD1. Germline V gene sequence: CDR1 DFQATT, CDR2 SNEGSKA (reference sequence). The CDR3 extends over 14 amino acids. For the CDR3, the DNA is TGCAGCCCAAAGGACAGGGCTCCCTCCCATACGCAGTATTTT. As protein: CSPKDRAPSHTQYF.

This clonotype was seen only a few times. The V gene is TRBV6-1, the J gene TRBJ2-4, with D possibly TRBD1 on 6 matching bases. The length of the CDR3 is 14 residues. Germline assignment: CDR1 MNHNS and CDR2 SASEGT. Trimming pared 5 bases from V and 1 base from J, leaving 9 bases between. DNA of the CDR3: TGTGCCAGCAGTTCCGACAGGGCCAAAAACATTCAGTACTTC. Translation gives CASSSDRAKNIQYF.

This clonotype was counted many times. V is TRBV6-1 and J is TRBJ1-6, with 11 nucleotides matching TRBD1. Trimming took 5 bases from V and 5 from J; bases not matched to a gene: 5. CDR1 is MNHNS, CDR2 SASEGT, per germline. This CDR3 spans 16 amino acids. The CDR3 DNA sequence: TGTGCCAGCAGTTCCCGGGGACAGGGGGATAATTCACCCCTCCACTTT. This sequence encodes CASSSRGQGDNSPLHF.

The chain combines TRBV29-1 with TRBJ2-1; no clear D. V was pared by 7 bases and J by 5 bases, with 15 bases between. The CDR3 consists of 13 residues. CDR1 is SQVTM and CDR2 is ANQGSEA in the germline V gene. CDR3 sequence reads: CSASGAINNEQFF. The CDR3 DNA reads as TGCAGCGCTTCGGGTGCCATCAACAATGAGCAGTTCTTC.

V usage is TRBV7-9 and J usage is TRBJ2-5; 16 nucleotides agree with TRBD2. This CDR3 is 19 amino acids long. Germline CDR1 is SEHNR and CDR2 is FQNEAQ (reference sequence). V was pared by 4 bases and J by 5 bases, with 13 bases of the junction left unmatched. The CDR3, as DNA: TGTGCCAGCAGCTCTTCCCTGGGACTAGCGGGGGGGCCCCGGGAGACCCAGTACTTC. This translates into CASSSSLGLAGGPRETQYF.

The sample holds a few counts of this clonotype. The J gene is TRBJ1-2, the V gene TRBV6-5; the D gene is possibly TRBD1 (5 bases). This CDR3 region has 15 residues. V was cut by 6 bases and J by 4 bases, with 18 bases left in between. Germline CDR1 and CDR2: MNHEY and SVGAGI. Here the CDR3 reads CASSPGAAGTYGYTF. The DNA of the CDR3 is TGTGCCAGCAGCCCCGGGGCGGCTGGGACCTATGGCTACACCTTC.

Details on this clonotype: Just one base apart from a much larger clone, this may be a read error. This rearrangement joins TRBV7-2 to TRBJ1-2; TRBD1 matches at 10 bases. This CDR3 comprises 13 residues. CDR1 and CDR2 from the germline V gene are SGHTA and FQGNSA. CDR3 nucleotides: TGTGCCAGCGGCTTATCGGGGGACAGGGGTTACACCTTC. This codes for CASGLSGDRGYTF.

The sample holds many counts of this clonotype. The chain links TRBV15 to TRBJ2-7; D possibly matches TRBD1 or TRBD2 (5 bases each). The CDR3 totals 16 residues. With 0 bases removed from V and 4 bases from J, the gap between germline ends came to 16 bases. Looked up from germline, CDR1 is LNHNV and CDR2 is YYDKDF (reference sequence). The CDR3 DNA is TGTGCCACCAGCAGAGATACGGGACGGGTGGGTTACGAGCAGTACTTC. Residues: CATSRDTGRVGYEQYF. The full variable domain, rest sourced from reference TRBV15 and TRBJ2-7, is DAMVIQNPRYQVTQFGKPVTLSCSQTLNHNVMYWYQQKSSQAPKLLFHYYDKDFNNEADTPDNFQSRRPNTSFCFLDIRSPGLGDTAMYLCATSRDTGRVGYEQYFGPGTRLTVT.

This clonotype showed up many times. The chain has TRBV15 and TRBJ2-4; 8 nucleotides agree with TRBD1. CDR1 is LNHNV and CDR2 is YYDKDF in the germline V gene (reference sequence). The junction had 16 bases not matched to a gene; V was cut back by 6 bases and J by 9 bases. CDR3 length equals 16 residues. CDR3 bases: TGTGCCACCAGTTCCCGGAGCGGGCAGGGGGCGGGCATTCAGTACTTC. This translates into CATSSRSGQGAGIQYF.

This chain joins TRBV11-3 and TRBJ2-7; the match to TRBD2 covers 10 bases. After removal of 3 bases from V and 4 bases from J, the junction contained 3 bases not matched to a gene. From germline, CDR1 is SGHNT and CDR2 YENEEA. CDR3 length: 14 amino acids. CDR3 bases: TGTGCCAGCAGCTTGGGACTAGCGCTTTACGAGCAGTACTTC. Amino acid sequence: CASSLGLALYEQYF.

This clonotype came up a few times. The chain couples TRBV10-3 to TRBJ1-4; the D is unclear. CDR3 size: 12 residues. V shed 2 bases and J shed 7 bases, with 5 bases lying between them. Germline V gives CDR1 ENHRY, CDR2 SYGVKD. This CDR3 reads CAISEGGEKLFF. Written as DNA, the CDR3 is TGTGCCATCAGTGAGGGCGGTGAAAAACTGTTTTTT.